This T cell receptor beta chain was retrieved from a study of shared clonotypes between healthy human individuals. Points from the study as a whole: Generally, estimated richness proved larger in naive subsets than it did in memory subsets. Generation probabilities were higher for clonotypes shared across all four sorted-subset donors than for unshared ones.

Notes on this clone: Its antigen is currently unknown.

Some 30,000 T cell genomes (roughly 220 ng DNA) went into each sorted-subset replicate. Generated by immunoSEQ multiplex PCR, the TCRdb table keeps only in-frame clones and is missing some. Of 2 million to 2.5 million clones in the sample, roughly 95% were seen once. CDR3 size: 15 residues. The germline V gene has CDR1 MNHEY and CDR2 SVGAGI. The ends were cut back, 1 base at V and 2 bases at J, with 12 bases in the middle. Sequencing was carried out using naive CD4+ T cells sorted from blood. This sample's subset: CD45RA+ positively selected. V gene TRBV6-5 combines with J gene TRBJ2-7, with D perhaps matching TRBD1 (6 bases). The clonotype originates from a man younger than 35 in good health. The CDR3 sequence is CASSYLGTKTYEQYF. The CDR3 DNA follows: TGTGCCAGCAGTTACTTAGGGACAAAGACCTACGAGCAGTACTTC.